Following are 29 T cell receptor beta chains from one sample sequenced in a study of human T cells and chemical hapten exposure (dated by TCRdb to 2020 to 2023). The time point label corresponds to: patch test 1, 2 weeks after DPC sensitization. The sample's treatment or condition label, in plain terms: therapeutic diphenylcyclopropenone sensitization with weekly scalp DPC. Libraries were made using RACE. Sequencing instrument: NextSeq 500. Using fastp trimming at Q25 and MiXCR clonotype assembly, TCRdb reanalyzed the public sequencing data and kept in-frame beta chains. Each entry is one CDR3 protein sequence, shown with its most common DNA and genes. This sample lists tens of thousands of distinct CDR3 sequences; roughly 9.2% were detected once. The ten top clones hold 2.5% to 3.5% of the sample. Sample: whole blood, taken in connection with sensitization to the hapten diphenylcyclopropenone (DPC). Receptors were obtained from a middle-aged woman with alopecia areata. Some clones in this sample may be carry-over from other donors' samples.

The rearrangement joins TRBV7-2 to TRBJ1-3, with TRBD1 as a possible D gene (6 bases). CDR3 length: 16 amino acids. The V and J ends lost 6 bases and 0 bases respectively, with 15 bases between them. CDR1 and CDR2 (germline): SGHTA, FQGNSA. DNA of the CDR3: TGTGCCAGCAGGGTTGGGGGCTCCCTCTCTGGAAACACCATATATTTT. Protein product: CASRVGGSLSGNTIYF. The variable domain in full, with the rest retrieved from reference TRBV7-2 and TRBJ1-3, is GAGVSQSPSNKVTEKGKDVELRCDPISGHTALYWYRQSLGQGLEFLIYFQGNSAPDKSGLPSDRFSAERTGGSVSTLTIQRTQQEDSAVYLCASRVGGSLSGNTIYFGEGSWLTVV.

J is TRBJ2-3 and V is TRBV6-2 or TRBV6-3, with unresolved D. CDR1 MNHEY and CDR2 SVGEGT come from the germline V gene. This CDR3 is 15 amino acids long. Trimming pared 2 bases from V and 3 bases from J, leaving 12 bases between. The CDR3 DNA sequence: TGTGCCAGCAGTTACGGGTACGGCCTGACAGATACGCAGTATTTT. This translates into CASSYGYGLTDTQYF.

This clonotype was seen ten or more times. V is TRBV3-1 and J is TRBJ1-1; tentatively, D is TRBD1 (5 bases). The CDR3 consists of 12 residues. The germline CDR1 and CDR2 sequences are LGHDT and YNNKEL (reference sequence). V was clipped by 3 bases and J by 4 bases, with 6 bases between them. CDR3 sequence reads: CASSHQGTEAFF. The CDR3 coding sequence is TGTGCCAGCAGCCACCAGGGCACTGAAGCTTTCTTT.

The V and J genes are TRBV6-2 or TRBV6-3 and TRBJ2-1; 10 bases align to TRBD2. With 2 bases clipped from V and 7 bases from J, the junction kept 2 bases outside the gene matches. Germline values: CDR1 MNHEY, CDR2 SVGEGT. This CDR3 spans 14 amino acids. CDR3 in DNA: TGTGCCAGCAGTTACGGGACTAGCGTTAATGAGCAGTTCTTC. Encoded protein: CASSYGTSVNEQFF.

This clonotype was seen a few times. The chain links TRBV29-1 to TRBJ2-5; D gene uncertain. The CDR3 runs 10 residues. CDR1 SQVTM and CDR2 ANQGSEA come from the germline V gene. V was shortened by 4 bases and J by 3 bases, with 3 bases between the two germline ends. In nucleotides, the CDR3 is TGCAGCGTTGCCGAAGAGACCCAGTACTTC. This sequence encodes CSVAEETQYF.

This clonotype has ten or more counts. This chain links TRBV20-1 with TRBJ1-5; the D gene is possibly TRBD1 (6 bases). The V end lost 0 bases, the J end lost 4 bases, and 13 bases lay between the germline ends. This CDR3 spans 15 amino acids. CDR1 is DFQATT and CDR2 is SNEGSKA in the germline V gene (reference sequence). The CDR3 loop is CSARDRSQGNQPQHF. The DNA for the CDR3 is TGCAGTGCTAGAGATCGAAGTCAGGGGAATCAGCCCCAGCATTTT.

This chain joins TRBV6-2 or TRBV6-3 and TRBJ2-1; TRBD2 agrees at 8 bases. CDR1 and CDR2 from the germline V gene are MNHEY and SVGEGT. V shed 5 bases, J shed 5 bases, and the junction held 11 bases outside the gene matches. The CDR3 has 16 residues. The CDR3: CASSKEGGGNNNEQFF. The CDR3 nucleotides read TGTGCCAGCAGTAAAGAGGGCGGGGGGAACAACAATGAGCAGTTCTTC.

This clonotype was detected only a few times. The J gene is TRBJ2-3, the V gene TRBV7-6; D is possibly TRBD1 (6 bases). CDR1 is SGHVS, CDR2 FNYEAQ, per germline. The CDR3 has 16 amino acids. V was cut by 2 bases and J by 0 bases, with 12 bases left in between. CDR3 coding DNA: TGTGCCAGCAGCTTAACAGGGAAGCCGAGCACAGATACGCAGTATTTT. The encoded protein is CASSLTGKPSTDTQYF.

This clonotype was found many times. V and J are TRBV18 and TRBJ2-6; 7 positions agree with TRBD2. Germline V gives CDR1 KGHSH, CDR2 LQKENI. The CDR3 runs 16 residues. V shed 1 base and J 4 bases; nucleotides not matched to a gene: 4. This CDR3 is CASSPQREAGANVLTF. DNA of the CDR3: TGTGCCAGCTCACCACAACGGGAGGCCGGGGCCAACGTCCTGACTTTC. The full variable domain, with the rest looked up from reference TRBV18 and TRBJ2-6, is NAGVMQNPRHLVRRRGQEARLRCSPMKGHSHVYWYRQLPEEGLKFMVYLQKENIIDESGMPKERFSAEFPKEGPSILRIQQVVRGDSAAYFCASSPQREAGANVLTFGAGSRLTVL.

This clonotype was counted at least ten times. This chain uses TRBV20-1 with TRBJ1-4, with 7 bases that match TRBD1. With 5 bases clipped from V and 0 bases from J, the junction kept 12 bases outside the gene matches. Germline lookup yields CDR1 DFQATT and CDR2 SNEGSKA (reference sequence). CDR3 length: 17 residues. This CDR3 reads CSAHRGQAASTNEKLFF. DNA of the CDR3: TGCAGTGCTCACCGAGGACAGGCCGCCTCAACTAATGAAAAACTGTTTTTT.

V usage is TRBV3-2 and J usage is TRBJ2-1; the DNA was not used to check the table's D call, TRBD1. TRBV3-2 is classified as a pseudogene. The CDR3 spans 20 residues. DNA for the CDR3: TGTGCCAGCAGCCAAGATAATGGGTTCGCGGGGGCGAGCTCCTACAATGAGCAGTTCTTC. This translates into CASSQDNGFAGASSYNEQFF.

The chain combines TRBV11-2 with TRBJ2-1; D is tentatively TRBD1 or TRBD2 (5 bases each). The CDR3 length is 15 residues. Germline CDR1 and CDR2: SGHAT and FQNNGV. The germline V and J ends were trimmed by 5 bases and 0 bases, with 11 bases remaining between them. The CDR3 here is CASSLGTTSYNEQFF. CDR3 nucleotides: TGTGCCAGCAGCCTGGGGACCACCTCCTACAATGAGCAGTTCTTC. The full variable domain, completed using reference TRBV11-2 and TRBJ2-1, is EAGVAQSPRYKIIEKRQSVAFWCNPISGHATLYWYQQILGQGPKLLIQFQNNGVVDDSQLPKDRFSAERLKGVDSTLKIQPAKLEDSAVYLCASSLGTTSYNEQFFGPGTRLTVL.

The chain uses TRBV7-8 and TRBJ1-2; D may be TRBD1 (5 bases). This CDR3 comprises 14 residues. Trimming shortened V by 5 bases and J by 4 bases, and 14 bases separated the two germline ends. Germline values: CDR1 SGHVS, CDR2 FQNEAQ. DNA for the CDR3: TGTGCCAGCAGCCCCAGGGTTTCGAGCTATGGCTACACCTTC. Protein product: CASSPRVSSYGYTF.

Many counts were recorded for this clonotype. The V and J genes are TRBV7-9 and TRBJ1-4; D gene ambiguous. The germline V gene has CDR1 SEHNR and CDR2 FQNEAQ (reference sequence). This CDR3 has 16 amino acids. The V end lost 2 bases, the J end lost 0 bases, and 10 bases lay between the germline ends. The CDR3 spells CASSLIHLTTNEKLFF. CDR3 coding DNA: TGTGCCAGCAGCTTAATACATCTGACAACTAATGAAAAACTGTTTTTT.

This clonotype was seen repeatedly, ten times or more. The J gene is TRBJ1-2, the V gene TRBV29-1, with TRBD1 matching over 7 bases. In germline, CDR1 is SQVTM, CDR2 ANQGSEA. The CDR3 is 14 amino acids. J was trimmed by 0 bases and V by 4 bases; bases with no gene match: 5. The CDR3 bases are TGCAGCGTTGCCGGGACAGCCACTAACTATGGCTACACCTTC. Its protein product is CSVAGTATNYGYTF.

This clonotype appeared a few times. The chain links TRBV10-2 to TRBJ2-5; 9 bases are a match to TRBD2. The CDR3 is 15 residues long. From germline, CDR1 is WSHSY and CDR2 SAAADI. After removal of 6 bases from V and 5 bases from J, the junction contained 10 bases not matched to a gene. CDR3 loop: CASRPAVAGEETQYF. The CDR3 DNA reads TGCGCCAGCAGGCCTGCGGTAGCGGGGGAGGAGACCCAGTACTTC.

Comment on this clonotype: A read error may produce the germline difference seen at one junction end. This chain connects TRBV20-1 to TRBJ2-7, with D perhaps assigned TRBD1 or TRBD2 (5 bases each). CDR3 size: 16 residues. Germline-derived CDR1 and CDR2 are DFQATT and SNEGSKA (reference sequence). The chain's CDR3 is CSAGDTGERGPYEQYF. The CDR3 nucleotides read TGCAGTGCTGGAGACACAGGAGAAAGAGGGCCCTACGAGCAGTACTTC.

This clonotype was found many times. The CDR3 nucleotides read TGTGCCAGCAGAACGGACAGGGCTGGTGAAAAACTGTTTTTT. Protein: CASRTDRAGEKLFF. The rearrangement uses TRBV5-4 and TRBJ1-4; the match to TRBD1 covers 8 bases. Losses at the gene ends were 5 bases for V and 7 bases for J; bases not matched to a gene: 7. CDR3 size: 14 residues. The germline CDR1 and CDR2 sequences are SGHNT and YYREEE (reference sequence). The whole variable domain, remainder taken from reference TRBV5-4 and TRBJ1-4, is ETGVTQSPTHLIKTRGQQVTLRCSSQSGHNTVSWYQQALGQGPQFIFQYYREEENGRGNFPPRFSGLQFPNYSSELNVNALELDDSALYLCASRTDRAGEKLFFGSGTQLSVL.

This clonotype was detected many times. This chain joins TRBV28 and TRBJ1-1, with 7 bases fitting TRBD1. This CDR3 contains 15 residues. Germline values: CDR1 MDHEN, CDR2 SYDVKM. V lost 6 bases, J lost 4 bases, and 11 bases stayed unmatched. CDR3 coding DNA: TGTGCCAGCAGGGCCCTGACAGGGTCGGGCACTGAAGCTTTCTTT. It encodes CASRALTGSGTEAFF.

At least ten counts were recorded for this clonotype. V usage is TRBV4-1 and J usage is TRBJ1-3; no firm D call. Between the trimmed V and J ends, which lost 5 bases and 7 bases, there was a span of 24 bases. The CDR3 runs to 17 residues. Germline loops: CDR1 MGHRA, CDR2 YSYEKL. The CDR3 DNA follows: TGCGCCAGCAGCACACGGATTGGGCAGCAGAATGTGAACACCATATATTTT. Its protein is CASSTRIGQQNVNTIYF.

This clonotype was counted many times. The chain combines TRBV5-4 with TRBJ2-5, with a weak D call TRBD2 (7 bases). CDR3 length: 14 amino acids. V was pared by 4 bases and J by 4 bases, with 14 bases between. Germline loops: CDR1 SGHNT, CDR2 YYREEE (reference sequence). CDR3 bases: TGTGCCAGCAGCCGGAGAGGGGGGGTAGAGACCCAGTACTTC. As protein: CASSRRGGVETQYF.

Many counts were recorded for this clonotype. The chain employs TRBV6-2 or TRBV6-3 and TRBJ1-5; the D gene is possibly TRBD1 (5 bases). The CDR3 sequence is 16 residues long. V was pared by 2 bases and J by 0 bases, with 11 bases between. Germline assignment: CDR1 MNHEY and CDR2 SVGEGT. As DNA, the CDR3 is TGTGCCAGCAGTTACCCGACAGCATATAGCAATCAGCCCCAGCATTTT. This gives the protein CASSYPTAYSNQPQHF.

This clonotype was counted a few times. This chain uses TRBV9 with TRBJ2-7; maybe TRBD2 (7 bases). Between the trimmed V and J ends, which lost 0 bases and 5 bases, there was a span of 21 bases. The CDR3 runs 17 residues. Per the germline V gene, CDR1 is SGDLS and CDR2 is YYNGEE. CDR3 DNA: TGTGCCAGCAGCGTAGGCCTCCGGGGGGCCGTGGGGGACGAGCAGTACTTC. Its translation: CASSVGLRGAVGDEQYF.

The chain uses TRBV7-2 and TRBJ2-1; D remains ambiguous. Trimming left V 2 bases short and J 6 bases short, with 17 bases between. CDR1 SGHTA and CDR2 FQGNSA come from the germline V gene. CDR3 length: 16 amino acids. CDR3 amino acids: CASSLLRNSWINEQFF. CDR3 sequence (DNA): TGTGCCAGCAGCTTATTGAGGAACAGTTGGATCAATGAGCAGTTCTTC.

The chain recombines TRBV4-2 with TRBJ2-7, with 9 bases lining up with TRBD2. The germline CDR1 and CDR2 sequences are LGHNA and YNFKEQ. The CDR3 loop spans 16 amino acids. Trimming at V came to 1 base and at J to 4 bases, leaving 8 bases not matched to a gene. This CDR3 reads CASSQGVAGAFYEQYF. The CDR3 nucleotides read TGTGCCAGCAGCCAAGGTGTAGCGGGGGCTTTTTACGAGCAGTACTTC.

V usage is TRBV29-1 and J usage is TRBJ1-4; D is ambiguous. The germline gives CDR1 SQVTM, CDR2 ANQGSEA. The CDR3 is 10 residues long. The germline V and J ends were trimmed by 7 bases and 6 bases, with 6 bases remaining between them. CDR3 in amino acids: CSARDEKLFF. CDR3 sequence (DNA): TGCAGCGCTCGTGATGAAAAACTGTTTTTT.

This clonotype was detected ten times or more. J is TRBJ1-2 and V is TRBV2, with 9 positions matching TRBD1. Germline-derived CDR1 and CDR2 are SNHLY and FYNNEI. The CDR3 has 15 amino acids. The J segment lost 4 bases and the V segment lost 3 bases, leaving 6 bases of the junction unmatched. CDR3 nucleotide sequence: TGTGCCAGCAGTGATCGACAGGGGGTCGGCTATGGCTACACCTTC. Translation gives CASSDRQGVGYGYTF.

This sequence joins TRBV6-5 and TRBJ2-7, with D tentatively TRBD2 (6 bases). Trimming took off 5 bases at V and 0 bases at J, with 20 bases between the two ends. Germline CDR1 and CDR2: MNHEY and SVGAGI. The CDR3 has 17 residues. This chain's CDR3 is CASSRDSRSLSSYEQYF. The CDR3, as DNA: TGTGCCAGCAGTCGGGACTCACGAAGCCTTAGCTCCTACGAGCAGTACTTC.

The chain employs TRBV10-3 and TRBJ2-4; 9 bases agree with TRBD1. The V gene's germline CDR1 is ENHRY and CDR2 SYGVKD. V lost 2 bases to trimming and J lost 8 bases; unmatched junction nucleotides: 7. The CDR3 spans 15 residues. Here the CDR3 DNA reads TGTGCCATCAGTGAGAAAGGGGACAGGGTTGACATTCAGTACTTC. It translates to CAISEKGDRVDIQYF.